This TCR beta chain was recovered during a study of T-cell reconstitution after alpha-beta-depleted transplantation in children. The TCRbeta library incorporated unique molecular identifiers. MiXCR, applied by TCRdb to the PCR reads, yields one record per CDR3 protein. The table shows around 600,000 distinct CDR3 sequences, with 23% occurring only once. There are 16 residues in the CDR3. Germline assignment: CDR1 MNHEY and CDR2 SVGEGT. The ends were cut back, 3 bases at V and 1 base at J, with 13 bases in the middle. Findings and caveats of the study: Elevated TCRbeta diversity at day 60 was traced, in some patients, to surviving recipient T cells and thymic progenitors. After transplant, at about two months, alpha-beta T cells were reportedly derived from several hundred expanded graft clones. Newly produced T cells mostly provided counts and TCRbeta diversity after one year, as hyperexpanded clones declined.

A word on this clonotype: Its antigen is unknown.

The material was PBMCs, mostly from graft donor cells, obtained 360 days after TCRalphabeta/CD19-depleted stem cell transplant. The sequence was collected from a boy younger than two who had a stem cell transplant for acute myeloid leukemia, so the T cells may come from the graft donor. The chain links TRBV6-2 or TRBV6-3 to TRBJ2-1; D gene uncertain. CDR3 nucleotide sequence: TGTGCCAGCAGTTATTTCAGCCGGGCGTCCTACAATGAGCAGTTCTTC. Translating gives CASSYFSRASYNEQFF.